The text below deals with one T cell receptor beta chain. This sample is drawn from a study of chemoradiotherapy in HPV16-positive cancers. In germline, CDR1 is MDHEN, CDR2 SYDVKM. This CDR3 region has 17 residues. V dropped 2 bases and J dropped 2 bases, with 17 bases sitting between them. The table came from immunoSEQ multiplex PCR; TCRdb's copy has only in-frame clones and leaves some out. The sample lists 4,500 or so clones, about nine tenths occurring once. The receptor's source is a human donor with HPV-associated anogenital cancer. The chain combines TRBV28 with TRBJ2-3, with a possible D match to TRBD1 (6 bases). The sequenced sample was tumor tissue, obtained from a patient who underwent chemoradiotherapy. CDR3 residues: CASSLPGEILDTDTQYF. Written as DNA, the CDR3 is TGTGCCAGCAGTTTACCAGGGGAGATTTTAGACACAGATACGCAGTATTTT. The whole variable domain, filled in from reference TRBV28 and TRBJ2-3, reads DVKVTQSSRYLVKRTGEKVFLECVQDMDHENMFWYRQDPGLGLRLIYFSYDVKMKEKGDIPEGYSVSREKKERFSLILESASTNQTSMYLCASSLPGEILDTDTQYFGPGTRLTVL.